The 32 T cell receptor beta chains below all came from one sample that was sequenced in a study of blood T cell repertoires in COVID-19. Clones were sequenced by immunoSEQ multiplex PCR, and TCRdb holds only the in-frame ones, with some missing. The table has roughly 290,000 clones, 80% to 85% seen once; the top ten hold about 15%. Material for sequencing was peripheral blood. These receptors were taken from a person aged 70 to 85 with COVID-19, enrolled during active disease.

The chain couples TRBV5-1 to TRBJ1-1; a possible D gene is TRBD1 (5 bases). V shed 3 bases and J shed 2 bases, with 8 bases lying between them. The CDR3 runs to 13 residues. From germline, CDR1 is SGHRS and CDR2 YFSETQ. CDR3 sequence reads: CASSSGTNTEAFF. The CDR3 coding sequence is TGCGCCAGCAGCTCCGGGACTAACACTGAAGCTTTCTTT.

This rearrangement joins TRBV19 to TRBJ2-6; maybe TRBD1 (6 bases). Germline lookup yields CDR1 LNHDA and CDR2 SQIVND (reference sequence). Trimming removed 4 bases at V and 0 bases at J, with 13 bases between. This CDR3 region has 17 residues. The CDR3 DNA reads as TGTGCCAGTAGTAACGGACAGCCCTCCTCTGGGGCCAACGTCCTGACTTTC. Amino acid sequence: CASSNGQPSSGANVLTF. Full variable domain (rest looked up from reference TRBV19 and TRBJ2-6): DGGITQSPKYLFRKEGQNVTLSCEQNLNHDAMYWYRQDPGQGLRLIYYSQIVNDFQKGDIAEGYSVSREKKESFPLTVTSAQKNPTAFYLCASSNGQPSSGANVLTFGAGSRLTVL.

The chain joins TRBV6-2 or TRBV6-3 to TRBJ1-5; D unresolved. Germline-derived CDR1 and CDR2 are MNHEY and SVGEGT. V was shortened by 0 bases and J by 7 bases, with 13 bases between the two germline ends. CDR3 size: 15 residues. CDR3 protein: CASSYSGAVPQPQHF. In nucleotides, the CDR3 is TGTGCCAGCAGTTACTCAGGTGCGGTTCCCCAGCCCCAGCATTTT.

This clone has just one count. The gene calls are TRBV28 and TRBJ2-7; tentative D call: TRBD1 (5 bases). The CDR3 is 12 amino acids. Germline CDR1 reads MDHEN; CDR2 reads SYDVKM. Trimming cost V 6 bases and J 3 bases, with 9 bases left between them. Here the CDR3 DNA reads TGTGCCAGCAGACCTGACAGCTACGAGCAGTACTTC. Its translation: CASRPDSYEQYF.

Comments on this clone: The junction departs from the called germline gene at one end, perhaps through a read error. The chain has TRBV2 and TRBJ2-5, with D unresolved. This CDR3 is built from 11 residues. Germline values: CDR1 SNHLY, CDR2 FYNNEI. The CDR3 reads CASSERVAFHF. For the CDR3, the DNA is TGTGCCAGCAGTGAAAGAGTCGCGTTCCACTTC. The full variable domain, rest sourced from reference TRBV2 and TRBJ2-5, is EPEVTQTPSHQVTQMGQEVILRCVPISNHLYFYWYRQILGQKVEFLVSFYNNEISEKSEIFDDQFSVERPDGSNFTLKIRSTKLEDSAMYFCASSERVAFHFGPGTRLLVL.

This chain joins TRBV13 and TRBJ1-2, with 9 bases aligning to TRBD1. The CDR3 is made up of 12 amino acids. The V gene's germline CDR1 is PRHDT and CDR2 FYEKMQ (reference sequence). J gave up 7 bases and V 5 bases, and 2 bases lay outside the gene matches. In nucleotides, the CDR3 is TGTGCCAGCAGCAAGACAGGGGGTGGCTACACCTTC. Its protein is CASSKTGGGYTF.

The chain links TRBV11-2 to TRBJ2-1; 7 bases fit TRBD2. The length of the CDR3 is 15 residues. V lost 5 bases to trimming and J lost 8 bases; unmatched junction nucleotides: 12. CDR1 is SGHAT and CDR2 is FQNNGV in the germline V gene. The CDR3 coding sequence is TGTGCCAGCAGCCCGGGGGGTCGAGGGATCGATGAGCAGTTCTTC. Residues: CASSPGGRGIDEQFF.

This chain connects TRBV28 to TRBJ2-7, with D possibly matching TRBD2 (5 bases). The germline V gene encodes CDR1 MDHEN and CDR2 SYDVKM. V lost 7 bases and J lost 10, with 17 bases in between. This CDR3 has 12 residues. CDR3 sequence: CASTLAAATQYF. The CDR3 DNA follows: TGTGCCAGCACCCTCGCAGCGGCAACCCAGTACTTC. Looking up the rest from reference TRBV28 and TRBJ2-7 gives the full variable domain: DVKVTQSSRYLVKRTGEKVFLECVQDMDHENMFWYRQDPGLGLRLIYFSYDVKMKEKGDIPEGYSVSREKKERFSLILESASTNQTSMYLCASTLAAATQYFGPGTRLTVT.

J is TRBJ2-7 and V is TRBV7-8; the D is unclear. The germline CDR1 and CDR2 sequences are SGHVS and FQNEAQ. The germline V and J ends were trimmed by 4 bases and 0 bases, with 7 bases remaining between them. The CDR3 sequence is 13 residues long. The CDR3 spells CASSWRLSYEQYF. CDR3 sequence (DNA): TGTGCCAGCAGCTGGAGACTCTCCTACGAGCAGTACTTC.

The chain couples TRBV3-1 (or the pseudogene TRBV3-2) to TRBJ1-3; 8 positions match TRBD1. The CDR3 covers 23 residues. Germline lookup yields CDR1 LGHDT and CDR2 YNNKEL (reference sequence). The V segment lost 0 bases and the J segment 2 bases; nucleotides outside the gene matches: 24. The CDR3 loop reads CASSQDWYISRGPREWAGNTIYF. The CDR3 DNA follows: TGTGCCAGCAGCCAAGATTGGTATATCAGCAGGGGGCCGAGGGAGTGGGCTGGAAACACCATATATTTT.

The chain recombines TRBV7-2 with TRBJ2-1; tentatively, D is TRBD2 (5 bases). The germline V and J ends were trimmed by 6 bases and 10 bases, with 19 bases remaining between them. The CDR3 consists of 14 residues. CDR1 is SGHTA, CDR2 FQGNSA, per germline. CDR3 DNA: TGTGCCAGCAGGGTGGTTTCATTCTCGGGGGAGCAGTTCTTC. As protein: CASRVVSFSGEQFF. The full variable domain, in which reference TRBV7-2 and TRBJ2-1 provide the parts outside the CDR3, is GAGVSQSPSNKVTEKGKDVELRCDPISGHTALYWYRQSLGQGLEFLIYFQGNSAPDKSGLPSDRFSAERTGGSVSTLTIQRTQQEDSAVYLCASRVVSFSGEQFFGPGTRLTVL.

CDR3 DNA: TGTGCCAGCAGTTCTACAGGGGCACCTAATGAAAAACTGTTTTTT. Translated, it gives CASSSTGAPNEKLFF. V is TRBV28 and J is TRBJ1-4, with 7 bases aligning to TRBD1. The V segment lost 4 bases and the J segment 3 bases; nucleotides outside the gene matches: 5. The CDR3 is made up of 15 amino acids. Germline CDR1 MDHEN, CDR2 SYDVKM.

This chain connects TRBV5-1 to TRBJ1-4, with TRBD1 as a possible D gene (5 bases). V lost 4 bases and J lost 7, with 11 bases in between. The CDR3 totals 13 residues. Looked up from germline, CDR1 is SGHRS and CDR2 is YFSETQ. CDR3 sequence reads: CASSQGRSEKLFF. Written as DNA, the CDR3 is TGCGCCAGCAGCCAGGGAAGGAGTGAAAAACTGTTTTTT.

The sample holds one count of this clone. This chain joins TRBV28 and TRBJ2-7; D is ambiguous. Germline values: CDR1 MDHEN, CDR2 SYDVKM. This CDR3 is built from 14 residues. V dropped 8 bases and J dropped 4 bases, with 18 bases sitting between them. CDR3 sequence: CASAPGTFGYEQYF. CDR3 nucleotide sequence: TGTGCCAGCGCCCCAGGTACCTTTGGGTACGAGCAGTACTTC.

This clone was detected a few times. The rearrangement joins TRBV7-2 to TRBJ2-7; TRBD1 matches 8 bases. CDR1 and CDR2 from the germline V gene are SGHTA and FQGNSA. Losses at the gene ends were 2 bases for V and 3 bases for J; bases not matched to a gene: 3. The CDR3 spans 14 residues. The CDR3 loop reads CASSLRQGNYEQYF. The CDR3 DNA is TGTGCCAGCAGCTTACGACAGGGGAACTACGAGCAGTACTTC.

This CDR3 is CASTVDRGYNQPQHF. As DNA, the CDR3 is TGTGCCAGCACTGTGGACAGGGGGTACAATCAGCCCCAGCATTTT. This chain joins TRBV2 and TRBJ1-5; TRBD1 matches 10 bases. The CDR3 totals 15 residues. Germline loops: CDR1 SNHLY, CDR2 FYNNEI. J gave up 3 bases and V 7 bases, and 6 bases lay outside the gene matches.

The gene calls are TRBV6-6 and TRBJ2-7; D perhaps matches TRBD2 (5 bases). V dropped 9 bases and J dropped 2 bases, with 14 bases sitting between them. CDR3 length: 13 residues. Germline loops: CDR1 MNHNY, CDR2 SVGAGI (reference sequence). CDR3 DNA sequence: TGTGCCAGTAATACGGAGGCAACCTACGAGCAGTACTTC. It codes for CASNTEATYEQYF.

J is TRBJ2-3 and V is TRBV3-1 (or the pseudogene TRBV3-2), with 7 bases matching TRBD2. The CDR3 has 17 residues. The trim removed 5 bases at V and 3 bases at J, leaving 14 bases unmatched. CDR1 and CDR2 from the germline V gene are LGHDT and YNNKEL (reference sequence). The CDR3 DNA reads TGTGCCAGCAGCTCTATCCTGGGCGGGGGTAGTACAGATACGCAGTATTTT. This gives the protein CASSSILGGGSTDTQYF.

CDR3 nucleotides: TGTGCCAGCAGTGAGCCGAGCGGGGGGGTTTACAATGAGCAGTTCTTC. It specifies CASSEPSGGVYNEQFF. The rearrangement links TRBV6-1 to TRBJ2-1; 10 bases line up with TRBD2. This CDR3 comprises 16 residues. Germline-derived CDR1 and CDR2 are MNHNS and SASEGT. Trimming removed 3 bases from V and 4 bases from J; junction bases left unmatched: 6.

This sequence joins TRBV11-3 and TRBJ2-2; no clear D gene. Germline CDR1 reads SGHNT; CDR2 reads YENEEA. CDR3 length: 14 amino acids. Deletions cut 0 bases from V and 2 bases from J, with 4 bases between. The CDR3 loop reads CASSLDTNTGELFF. As DNA, the CDR3 is TGTGCCAGCAGCTTAGACACAAACACCGGGGAGCTGTTTTTT.

The V call is TRBV4-3, the J call TRBJ1-1; 7 positions match TRBD1. The CDR3 is 15 amino acids. The J segment lost 10 bases and the V segment lost 4 bases, leaving 15 bases of the junction unmatched. CDR1 is LGHNA, CDR2 YSLEER, per germline. The chain's CDR3 is CASSRDRAPNGLAFF. As DNA, the CDR3 is TGCGCCAGCAGCCGAGACAGGGCCCCAAACGGCCTAGCTTTCTTT.

The rearrangement joins TRBV6-2 or TRBV6-3 to TRBJ2-7; TRBD1 aligns across 8 bases. Germline-derived CDR1 and CDR2 are MNHEY and SVGEGT. The CDR3 is 15 residues long. With 2 bases clipped from V and 4 bases from J, the junction kept 7 bases outside the gene matches. CDR3 amino acids: CASSYIWQGAYEQYF. CDR3 DNA sequence: TGTGCCAGCAGTTACATCTGGCAGGGGGCGTACGAGCAGTACTTC.

V gene TRBV19 combines with J gene TRBJ2-2, with D uncertain. CDR1 and CDR2 (germline): LNHDA, SQIVND (reference sequence). CDR3 length: 12 amino acids. The V end was cut by 3 bases, the J end by 4 bases, with 3 bases between. This chain's CDR3 is CASSIGTGELFF. CDR3 nucleotide sequence: TGTGCCAGTAGTATCGGCACCGGGGAGCTGTTTTTT.

V usage is TRBV5-1 and J usage is TRBJ1-2, with D possibly being TRBD1 (6 bases). The length of the CDR3 is 16 residues. The V end lost 2 bases, the J end lost 0 bases, and 14 bases lay between the germline ends. Germline CDR1 SGHRS, CDR2 YFSETQ. CDR3 sequence: CASSFGPTGSNYGYTF. CDR3 bases: TGCGCCAGCAGCTTTGGTCCTACAGGGTCTAACTATGGCTACACCTTC.

The chain employs TRBV6-2 or TRBV6-3 and TRBJ1-2, with a possible D match to TRBD1 (6 bases). V shed 3 bases and J shed 4 bases, with 12 bases lying between them. Germline assignment: CDR1 MNHEY and CDR2 SVGEGT. The CDR3 is made up of 14 amino acids. The chain's CDR3 is CASSYPGQIYGYTF. The CDR3 DNA is TGTGCCAGCAGTTATCCTGGACAGATCTATGGCTACACCTTC.

In this sample, this clone turned up a few times. The chain combines TRBV27 with TRBJ1-6; D gene unclear. Germline CDR1 MNHEY, CDR2 SMNVEV (reference sequence). Trimming pared 8 bases from V and 0 bases from J, leaving 11 bases between. There are 15 residues in the CDR3. CDR3 sequence: CASRVFSSYNSPLHF. The CDR3 bases are TGTGCCAGCCGGGTCTTTAGCTCCTATAATTCACCCCTCCACTTT.

V usage is TRBV10-3 and J usage is TRBJ1-2; TRBD1 matches at 7 bases. Germline V gene lookup returns CDR1 ENHRY and CDR2 SYGVKD. The CDR3 runs to 16 residues. V gave up 3 bases and J gave up 6 bases; unmatched junction bases: 13. Written as DNA, the CDR3 is TGTGCCATCAGTGACCCGATCAATCTAACAGGGGATGGCTACACCTTC. It codes for CAISDPINLTGDGYTF.

The CDR3 sequence: CASSLNEGNQPQHF. The CDR3 DNA reads as TGTGCCAGCAGTTTAAACGAGGGCAATCAGCCCCAGCATTTT. This chain connects TRBV27 to TRBJ1-5; D gene unclear. Per germline, CDR1 MNHEY and CDR2 SMNVEV (reference sequence). The CDR3 has 14 amino acids. V dropped 2 bases and J dropped 2 bases, with 7 bases sitting between them.

This chain connects TRBV27 to TRBJ2-7; the D gene is possibly TRBD2 (6 bases). With 6 bases removed from V and 4 bases from J, the gap between germline ends came to 16 bases. The germline CDR1 and CDR2 sequences are MNHEY and SMNVEV (reference sequence). The CDR3 sequence is 14 residues long. The chain's CDR3 is CASRAGGKRYEQYF. DNA of the CDR3: TGTGCCAGCAGGGCTGGGGGGAAGCGGTACGAGCAGTACTTC.

The chain joins TRBV5-4 to TRBJ2-1; D may be TRBD2 (6 bases). Between the trimmed V and J ends, which lost 3 bases and 0 bases, there was a span of 13 bases. Germline CDR1 is SGHNT and CDR2 is YYREEE (reference sequence). This CDR3 is 16 amino acids long. CDR3 in DNA: TGTGCCAGCAGCTCGCTAGCGCCGAGCTCCTACAATGAGCAGTTCTTC. This encodes CASSSLAPSSYNEQFF.

The chain carries TRBV7-2 and TRBJ1-3; D gene uncertain. CDR3 size: 16 residues. Germline V gives CDR1 SGHTA, CDR2 FQGNSA. The ends were cut back, 5 bases at V and 0 bases at J, with 14 bases in the middle. The CDR3 nucleotides are TGTGCCAGCAGCCCCCAAGCTCGAACCTCTGGAAACACCATATATTTT. This sequence encodes CASSPQARTSGNTIYF.

The rearrangement uses TRBV5-1 and TRBJ2-3; no definite D call. Trimming pared 0 bases from V and 2 bases from J, leaving 10 bases between. From germline, CDR1 is SGHRS and CDR2 YFSETQ. The CDR3 extends over 15 amino acids. CDR3 in DNA: TGCGCCAGCAGCTTGGAGCCGCGTTCCACAGATACGCAGTATTTT. Amino acids: CASSLEPRSTDTQYF.